Below are 25 T cell receptor beta chains sequenced from a single sample in a study of CD8 T cells in ankylosing spondylitis. TCRdb analysed the 5' RACE reads with MiXCR anew, one entry per CDR3 protein. The sample includes roughly 130,000 distinct CDR3 sequences, 6% to 8.5% of them seen just once. Sequencing was performed on blood, either unsorted or a sorted T cell fraction (not recorded which). The source is a male donor with ankylosing spondylitis or in good health (not recorded which).

This clonotype turned up a few times. The genes are TRBV20-1 and TRBJ1-6, with 8 bases fitting TRBD1. Trimming removed 2 bases from V and 10 bases from J; junction bases left unmatched: 10. The germline CDR1 and CDR2 sequences are DFQATT and SNEGSKA (reference sequence). The CDR3 extends over 15 amino acids. CDR3 nucleotides: TGCAGTGCTAGACCCGAGGACAGGGTTAACTCACCCCTCCACTTT. Its protein is CSARPEDRVNSPLHF.

This clonotype occurred once. One end of the junction is discordant with germline, which a read error may explain. The V and J genes are TRBV3-1 and TRBJ2-6, with a possible D match to TRBD1 (5 bases). Germline assignment: CDR1 LGHDT and CDR2 YNNKEL (reference sequence). CDR3 length: 15 residues. The DNA of the CDR3 is TGTGCCTCCAGCAAGCAGGGCCCTGGGGCCCACGTCCTGACTTTC. It codes for CASSKQGPGAHVLTF.

This sequence joins TRBV19 and TRBJ1-1, with 9 bases aligning to TRBD1. Looked up from germline, CDR1 is LNHDA and CDR2 is SQIVND (reference sequence). V was clipped by 7 bases and J by 5 bases; unmatched bases: 8. The CDR3 is 14 residues long. The CDR3 here is CASKTGQGWTEAFF. The CDR3 bases are TGTGCCAGTAAAACCGGACAGGGGTGGACTGAAGCTTTCTTT.

Many counts were recorded for this clonotype. The chain employs TRBV5-1 and TRBJ2-2; no reliable D call. CDR1 is SGHRS and CDR2 is YFSETQ in the germline V gene. The length of the CDR3 is 13 residues. Trimming left V 0 bases short and J 4 bases short, with 4 bases between. The CDR3 nucleotides read TGCGCCAGCAGCTTGGTAGCCACCGGGGAGCTGTTTTTT. Protein product: CASSLVATGELFF. Looking up the rest from reference TRBV5-1 and TRBJ2-2 gives the full variable domain: KAGVTQTPRYLIKTRGQQVTLSCSPISGHRSVSWYQQTPGQGLQFLFEYFSETQRNKGNFPGRFSGRQFSNSRSEMNVSTLELGDSALYLCASSLVATGELFFGEGSRLTVL.

This clonotype was detected ten times or more. The junction shows a germline mismatch at one end, possibly a read error. The chain combines TRBV5-5 with TRBJ2-7; 9 bases align to TRBD1. The CDR3 loop spans 14 amino acids. Germline CDR1 is SGHKS and CDR2 is YYEKEE (reference sequence). The CDR3 bases are TGTGCCAGCAGCGGACGGGACAGGGCGCCTAGGGAAAACTTC. It encodes CASSGRDRAPRENF.

V usage is TRBV7-3 and J usage is TRBJ2-3; the match to TRBD2 covers 14 bases. V lost 4 bases, J lost 4 bases, and 4 bases stayed unmatched. The germline V gene has CDR1 SGHTA and CDR2 FQGTGA. The CDR3 length is 16 residues. CDR3: CASSSTSGGDPDTQYF. The CDR3 nucleotides are TGTGCCAGCAGCTCGACTAGCGGGGGGGACCCAGATACGCAGTATTTT.

This clonotype was detected a few times. The chain carries TRBV5-1 and TRBJ2-1; D gene unclear. The V and J ends lost 0 bases and 10 bases respectively, with 11 bases between them. CDR1 and CDR2 from the germline V gene are SGHRS and YFSETQ. CDR3 size: 13 residues. The CDR3 sequence: CASSLVNPGEQFF. CDR3 sequence (DNA): TGCGCCAGCAGCTTGGTTAATCCCGGCGAGCAGTTCTTC.

There are many counts of this clonotype. The genes are TRBV12-3 or TRBV12-4 and TRBJ1-2, with 8 nucleotides matching TRBD1. The junction had 4 bases not matched to a gene; V was cut back by 6 bases and J by 1 base. The CDR3 spans 14 residues. The CDR3 region is CASRQTGDNYGYTF. The CDR3 DNA follows: TGTGCCAGCAGACAGACAGGGGATAACTATGGCTACACCTTC.

This clonotype has ten or more counts. The chain carries TRBV5-6 and TRBJ2-7; D not certain. Trimming pared 3 bases from V and 1 base from J, leaving 5 bases between. Germline V gene lookup returns CDR1 SGHDT and CDR2 YYEEEE. This CDR3 has 12 amino acids. The CDR3 DNA follows: TGTGCCAGCAGCTACGTTTCCTACGAGCAGTACTTC. Amino acid sequence: CASSYVSYEQYF.

The table lists this clonotype with many counts. The V gene is TRBV7-9, the J gene TRBJ2-3; TRBD1 aligns across 12 bases. There are 15 residues in the CDR3. Looked up from germline, CDR1 is SEHNR and CDR2 is FQNEAQ (reference sequence). Trimming cost V 4 bases and J 10 bases; bases outside gene matches: 9. The CDR3 DNA sequence: TGTGCCAGCAGCTCAGGGACAGGGGGCGAGATGGCGCAGTATTTT. It translates to CASSSGTGGEMAQYF.

This clonotype was seen at least ten times. The chain combines TRBV20-1 with TRBJ2-7; 12 bases map to TRBD2. The junction had 8 bases not matched to a gene; V was cut back by 6 bases and J by 2 bases. The CDR3 is 15 residues long. CDR1 is DFQATT, CDR2 SNEGSKA, per germline (reference sequence). The CDR3 DNA reads as TGCAGTGCCATCAGAGCTAGCGGGGGGGCCTACGAGCAGTACTTC. It encodes CSAIRASGGAYEQYF.

This clonotype came up many times. The chain recombines TRBV20-1 with TRBJ1-1; unclear D gene. The CDR3 has 11 amino acids. Trimming removed 4 bases from V and 0 bases from J, with 3 bases in between. Looked up from germline, CDR1 is DFQATT and CDR2 is SNEGSKA (reference sequence). The CDR3: CSAILNTEAFF. The DNA for the CDR3 is TGCAGTGCTATACTGAACACTGAAGCTTTCTTT.

This clonotype appeared many times. CDR3 amino acids: CSVVMLSGPQETQYF. CDR3 DNA sequence: TGCAGCGTTGTAATGCTTTCCGGGCCCCAAGAGACCCAGTACTTC. V is TRBV29-1 and J is TRBJ2-5; no clear D. Germline V gene sequence: CDR1 SQVTM, CDR2 ANQGSEA. V lost 4 bases and J 1 base, leaving 16 bases between the germline ends. The CDR3 runs 15 residues.

The CDR3 region has the DNA TGTGCCAGCAGCCCCCAGGTTTGGTTCTTC. It yields the protein CASSPQVWFF. V is TRBV7-9 and J is TRBJ2-1; unclear D gene. V gave up 5 bases and J gave up 15 bases, with 11 bases separating them. Germline CDR1 is SEHNR and CDR2 is FQNEAQ (reference sequence). The CDR3 is 10 amino acids. Combining the CDR3 with reference TRBV7-9 and TRBJ2-1 gives the whole variable domain DTGVSQNPRHKITKRGQNVTFRCDPISEHNRLYWYRQTLGQGPEFLTYFQNEAQLEKSRLLSDRFSAERPKGSFSTLEIQRTEQGDSAMYLCASSPQVWFFGPGTRLTVL.

This clonotype was detected many times. The genes are TRBV5-1 and TRBJ1-6; D is unclear. CDR3 size: 15 residues. Trimming shortened V by 3 bases and J by 7 bases, and 14 bases separated the two germline ends. Germline-derived CDR1 and CDR2 are SGHRS and YFSETQ. The CDR3 DNA reads TGCGCCAGCAGCTGGGGAGAGGGATCGAATTCACCCCTCCACTTT. Its translation: CASSWGEGSNSPLHF.

V gene TRBV5-1 combines with J gene TRBJ2-5; D gene ambiguous. V lost 9 bases to trimming and J lost 2 bases, with 14 bases between them. The CDR3 runs to 13 residues. The germline V gene encodes CDR1 SGHRS and CDR2 YFSETQ. The DNA for the CDR3 is TGCGCCACCCGACCGGACGTACAAGAGACCCAGTACTTC. Its translation: CATRPDVQETQYF.

This clonotype was counted only a few times. The chain employs TRBV7-8 and TRBJ2-3, with a possible D match to TRBD2 (6 bases). The CDR3 runs to 15 residues. Per germline, CDR1 SGHVS and CDR2 FQNEAQ. V lost 5 bases, J lost 3 bases, and 15 bases lay in between. CDR3 residues: CASSKGREWTDTQYF. CDR3 DNA sequence: TGTGCCAGCAGCAAAGGACGGGAGTGGACAGATACGCAGTATTTT.

The rearrangement joins TRBV6-1 to TRBJ1-1, with 8 bases aligning to TRBD1. V trimming: 6 bases; J trimming: 6 bases; junction bases outside the gene matches: 9. The CDR3 totals 14 residues. Per germline, CDR1 MNHNS and CDR2 SASEGT. CDR3 sequence: CASRGQGRWAEAFF. In DNA, the CDR3 is TGTGCCAGCAGAGGACAGGGCCGGTGGGCTGAAGCTTTCTTT.

There are many counts of this clonotype. This sequence joins TRBV20-1 and TRBJ2-3; D gene unclear. This CDR3 spans 14 amino acids. The V end was cut by 6 bases, the J end by 1 base, with 14 bases between. Germline values: CDR1 DFQATT, CDR2 SNEGSKA (reference sequence). The CDR3 loop reads CSAPERRGTDTQYF. The CDR3 coding sequence is TGCAGTGCCCCAGAGAGGCGCGGCACAGATACGCAGTATTTT.

This clonotype appeared many times. This chain links TRBV29-1 with TRBJ2-7; unclear D gene. Germline-derived CDR1 and CDR2 are SQVTM and ANQGSEA. This CDR3 has 13 amino acids. V dropped 5 bases and J dropped 0 bases, with 11 bases sitting between them. The CDR3: CSVLTVYSYEQYF. Here the CDR3 DNA reads TGCAGCGTTCTAACGGTGTACTCCTACGAGCAGTACTTC.

The chain links TRBV7-2 to TRBJ2-3; 10 bases line up with TRBD2. This CDR3 is built from 15 residues. Unmatched junction bases numbered 6, after V lost 2 bases and J lost 7 bases. Germline V CDR1 and CDR2: SGHTA, FQGNSA. This chain's CDR3 is CASSLWSTSGNTQYF. The CDR3 coding sequence is TGTGCCAGCAGCTTATGGTCCACTAGCGGGAATACGCAGTATTTT.

In its sample, this clonotype was seen many times. The chain employs TRBV20-1 and TRBJ1-5; 7 bases line up with TRBD1. The V gene's germline CDR1 is DFQATT and CDR2 SNEGSKA (reference sequence). V shed 4 bases, J shed 5 bases, and the junction held 2 bases outside the gene matches. The CDR3 sequence is 12 residues long. The CDR3 protein is CSAIDRDQPQHF. In DNA, the CDR3 is TGCAGTGCTATAGACAGGGATCAGCCCCAGCATTTT.

This clonotype was found many times. This rearrangement joins TRBV5-1 to TRBJ2-5; either TRBD1 or TRBD2 may supply D (7 bases each). The CDR3 is 14 residues long. Trimming left V 3 bases short and J 5 bases short, with 14 bases between. Germline V CDR1 and CDR2: SGHRS, YFSETQ. The CDR3 region is CASSSTGREETQYF. The CDR3 DNA reads TGCGCCAGCAGCTCGACAGGGCGGGAGGAGACCCAGTACTTC. Based on the CDR3 plus reference TRBV5-1 and TRBJ2-5, the full variable domain is KAGVTQTPRYLIKTRGQQVTLSCSPISGHRSVSWYQQTPGQGLQFLFEYFSETQRNKGNFPGRFSGRQFSNSRSEMNVSTLELGDSALYLCASSSTGREETQYFGPGTRLLVL.

This clonotype was found many times. This chain joins TRBV5-6 and TRBJ1-2; TRBD1 might be the D (5 bases). Trimming took off 1 base at V and 4 bases at J, with 14 bases between the two ends. The germline CDR1 and CDR2 sequences are SGHDT and YYEEEE. CDR3 length: 15 residues. In nucleotides, the CDR3 is TGTGCCAGCAGCTTGTTGAGGGGCGCGGTCTATGGCTACACCTTC. Translated, it gives CASSLLRGAVYGYTF.

This clonotype has at least ten counts. The chain has TRBV5-1 and TRBJ2-7; 7 bases align to TRBD1. V lost 4 bases and J lost 2; bases outside the gene matches: 3. CDR1 is SGHRS and CDR2 is YFSETQ in the germline V gene. The CDR3 covers 13 residues. The CDR3 sequence: CASSRDSAYEQYF. Here the CDR3 DNA reads TGCGCCAGCAGCCGGGACAGCGCCTACGAGCAGTACTTC.